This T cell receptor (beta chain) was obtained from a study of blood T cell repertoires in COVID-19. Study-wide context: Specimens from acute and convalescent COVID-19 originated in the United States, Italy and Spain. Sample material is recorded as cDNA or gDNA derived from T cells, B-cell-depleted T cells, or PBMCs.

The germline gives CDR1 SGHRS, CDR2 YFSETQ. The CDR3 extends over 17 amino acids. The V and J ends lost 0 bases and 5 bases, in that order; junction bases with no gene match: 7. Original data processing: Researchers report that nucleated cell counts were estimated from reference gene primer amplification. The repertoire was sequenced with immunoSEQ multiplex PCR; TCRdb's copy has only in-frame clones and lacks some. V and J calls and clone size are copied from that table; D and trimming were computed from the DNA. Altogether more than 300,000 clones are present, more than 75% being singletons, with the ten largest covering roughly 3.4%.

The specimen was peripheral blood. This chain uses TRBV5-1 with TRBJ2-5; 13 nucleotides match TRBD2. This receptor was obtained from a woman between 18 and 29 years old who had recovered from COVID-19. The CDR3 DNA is TGCGCCAGCAGCTTGGGGAGGACTAGCGGGAGCTGGGAGACCCAGTACTTC. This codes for CASSLGRTSGSWETQYF.